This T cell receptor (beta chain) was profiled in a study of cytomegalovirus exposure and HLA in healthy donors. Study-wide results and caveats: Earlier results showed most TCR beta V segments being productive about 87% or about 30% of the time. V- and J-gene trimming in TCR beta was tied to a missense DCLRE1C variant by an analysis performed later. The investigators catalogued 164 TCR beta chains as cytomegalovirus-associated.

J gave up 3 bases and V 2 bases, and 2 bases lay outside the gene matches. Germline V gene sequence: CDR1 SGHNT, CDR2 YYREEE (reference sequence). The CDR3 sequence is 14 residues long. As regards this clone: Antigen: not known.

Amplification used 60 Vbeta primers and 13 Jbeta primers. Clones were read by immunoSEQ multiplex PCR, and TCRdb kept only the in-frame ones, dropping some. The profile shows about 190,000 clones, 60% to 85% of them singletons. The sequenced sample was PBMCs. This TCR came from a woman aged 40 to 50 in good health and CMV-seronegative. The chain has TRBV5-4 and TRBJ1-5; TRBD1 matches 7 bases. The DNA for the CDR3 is TGTGCCAGCAGCTTACAGGGGTTCAATCAGCCCCAGCATTTT. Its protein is CASSLQGFNQPQHF.